These T cell receptor beta chains were read from a single sample in a study of T cell changes during pregnancy in multiple sclerosis. Some clones are missing from TCRdb's copy, which holds only in-frame ones; the method was immunoSEQ multiplex PCR. The table has under 85,000 clones, roughly nine tenths seen once; the top ten hold roughly 0.21%. The sample was CD4+ T cells from peripheral blood mononuclear cells, taken before pregnancy. Receptor source: a female donor with multiple sclerosis, enrolled in a pregnancy study. Each CDR3 is given with its conserved first and last residue. Each record gives: clone size, J gene, D gene, V gene, CDR3 protein, CDR3 DNA. D genes are given only for firm matches. The listing skips clone size in some rows; elsewhere it reads once, few, many or a size class.

once	TRBJ2-7	.	TRBV30	CAWNSGLGEQYF	TGTGCCTGGAACTCAGGGCTCGGCGAGCAGTACTTC
.	TRBJ2-5	.	TRBV7-3	CASSRGGGETQYF	TGTGCCAGCAGCCGAGGGGGGGGAGAGACCCAGTACTTC
.	TRBJ2-3	.	TRBV10-3	CAISERSVSTDTQYF	TGTGCCATCAGTGAGAGGAGCGTTAGCACAGATACGCAGTATTTT
.	TRBJ2-1	TRBD2	TRBV27	CASSFVSWEGRDNEQFF	TGTGCCAGCAGTTTTGTCTCGTGGGAGGGACGAGACAATGAGCAGTTCTTC
.	TRBJ2-7	TRBD2	TRBV7-2	CASGGLAGKEQYF	TGTGCCAGCGGGGGACTAGCGGGGAAAGAGCAGTACTTC
.	TRBJ1-1	TRBD1	TRBV19	CASSTGQQNTEAFF	TGTGCCAGTAGTACGGGACAGCAGAACACTGAAGCTTTCTTT
once	TRBJ1-1	TRBD1	TRBV4-1	CASSQTRTGGWTEAFF	TGCGCCAGCAGCCAAACCCGGACAGGGGGATGGACTGAAGCTTTCTTT
.	TRBJ2-1	.	TRBV2	CASSVGWTYNEQFF	TGTGCCAGCAGTGTAGGTTGGACTTACAATGAGCAGTTCTTC
.	TRBJ1-2	.	TRBV30	CAWREVGLSNYGYTF	TGTGCCTGGAGAGAGGTTGGGTTATCTAACTATGGCTACACCTTC
.	TRBJ2-1	.	TRBV7-9	CASSLTGYNEQFF	TGTGCCAGCAGCTTGACAGGATACAATGAGCAGTTCTTC
.	TRBJ1-3	.	TRBV4-2	CASSPSGGGGNTIYF	TGTGCCAGCAGCCCCTCCGGGGGTGGAGGAAACACCATATATTTT
.	TRBJ2-3	TRBD2	TRBV7-3	CASSSPPLAGGTDTQYF	TGTGCCAGCAGCTCACCACCCCTAGCGGGTGGCACAGATACGCAGTATTTT
.	TRBJ1-2	TRBD1	TRBV5-1	CASSLGMTGGGGYTF	TGCGCCAGCAGCTTGGGCATGACAGGGGGAGGCGGCTACACCTTC
.	TRBJ2-2	.	TRBV5-6	CASSFAGTGELFF	TGTGCCAGCAGCTTCGCGGGCACCGGGGAGCTGTTTTTT
.	TRBJ2-4	.	TRBV2	CASSDRRRGNIQYF	TGTGCCAGCAGTGACCGGCGAAGGGGAAACATTCAGTACTTC
.	TRBJ2-2	TRBD2	TRBV30	CASKGRGAHTGELFF	TGTGCCTCGAAGGGGCGGGGGGCCCACACCGGGGAGCTGTTTTTT
.	TRBJ1-4	.	TRBV21-1	CASSKDTTTTNEKLFF	TGTGCCAGCAGCAAAGACACCACGACAACTAATGAAAAACTGTTTTTT
.	TRBJ1-2	TRBD1	TRBV5-1	CASRSRTGFDHGYTF	TGCGCCAGCAGATCCAGGACAGGGTTTGACCATGGCTACACCTTC
.	TRBJ2-1	TRBD2	TRBV7-3	CASSSGTSAYNEQFF	TGTGCCAGCAGCTCGGGGACTAGCGCCTACAATGAGCAGTTCTTC
.	TRBJ2-1	TRBD2	TRBV7-3	CASSLGTSGKRFF	TGTGCCAGCAGCCTCGGGACTAGCGGGAAGCGGTTCTTC
.	TRBJ2-7	.	TRBV21-1	CASSKGEIGQGPYEQYF	TGTGCCAGCAGCAAGGGGGAAATTGGACAGGGACCCTACGAGCAGTACTTC
.	TRBJ2-7	TRBD1	TRBV2	CASRGRTGTDEQYF	TGTGCCAGCAGGGGACGGACAGGGACGGACGAGCAGTACTTC
.	TRBJ1-5	.	TRBV5-1	CASSLGSGLGQPQHF	TGCGCCAGCAGCTTGGGGTCAGGGTTGGGTCAGCCCCAGCATTTT
.	TRBJ1-2	TRBD1	TRBV5-4	CASSHSDRGPRSGYGYTF	TGTGCCAGCAGCCATTCCGACAGGGGGCCTAGATCGGGCTATGGCTACACCTTC
.	TRBJ2-7	TRBD1	TRBV30	CAWSWDRGRVEQYF	TGTGCCTGGAGTTGGGACAGGGGGCGAGTGGAGCAGTACTTC
few	TRBJ1-1	.	TRBV6-4	CASSVRENTEAFF	TGTGCCAGCAGTGTCCGGGAGAACACTGAAGCTTTCTTT
.	TRBJ1-6	TRBD1	TRBV25-1	CASSEYTGGGSPLHF	TGTGCCAGCAGTGAATATACAGGGGGAGGTTCACCCCTCCACTTT
.	TRBJ1-6	.	TRBV6-5	CASKRVSYNSPLHF	TGTGCCAGCAAGAGGGTATCCTATAATTCACCCCTCCACTTT
.	TRBJ1-1	.	TRBV5-1	CASSLSMNTEAFF	TGCGCCAGCAGCTTATCTATGAACACTGAAGCTTTCTTT
.	TRBJ2-7	.	TRBV6-1	CASRGGYYEQYF	TGTGCCAGCCGCGGTGGATACTACGAGCAGTACTTC
.	TRBJ1-2	TRBD1	TRBV6-5	CASSRQGDYGYTF	TGTGCCAGCAGTCGGCAGGGGGACTATGGCTACACCTTC
.	TRBJ2-3	TRBD2	TRBV6-6	CASRLAGEDTQYF	TGTGCCAGCCGACTAGCGGGAGAAGATACGCAGTATTTT
.	TRBJ2-7	.	TRBV30	CAWSVNLVSSEQYF	TGTGCCTGGAGTGTAAATCTAGTTTCCTCCGAGCAGTACTTC
.	TRBJ1-6	TRBD1	TRBV6-5	CASSPRTGASPLHF	TGTGCCAGCAGCCCCAGGACAGGGGCTTCACCCCTCCACTTT
.	TRBJ2-2	.	TRBV7-3	CASSPSRGSGTGELFF	TGTGCCAGCAGCCCGAGTCGGGGTAGCGGAACCGGGGAGCTGTTTTTT
.	TRBJ2-1	.	TRBV2	CASSEDRSSYNEQFF	TGTGCCAGCAGTGAAGATAGGAGCTCCTACAATGAGCAGTTCTTC
once	TRBJ1-3	.	TRBV5-1	CASSLMMTSSGNTIYF	TGCGCCAGCAGCTTGATGATGACTTCTTCTGGAAACACCATATATTTT
.	TRBJ1-1	.	TRBV5-1	CASSFGGRLGVNTEAFF	TGCGCCAGCAGCTTTGGAGGCCGTTTGGGTGTGAACACTGAAGCTTTCTTT
.	TRBJ2-1	.	TRBV5-1	CASSFRGEPHYNEQFF	TGCGCCAGCAGCTTCAGAGGAGAGCCGCACTACAATGAGCAGTTCTTC
.	TRBJ2-7	.	TRBV18	CASSPLAGKYEQYF	TGTGCCAGCTCACCCCTGGCGGGGAAATACGAGCAGTACTTC
.	TRBJ1-5	TRBD1	TRBV25-1	CARTGDDSNQPQHF	TGTGCCAGGACAGGGGATGATAGCAATCAGCCCCAGCATTTT
.	TRBJ1-1	TRBD1	TRBV7-2	CASSLPGQGFTEAFF	TGTGCCAGCAGCCTACCGGGACAGGGTTTCACTGAAGCTTTCTTT
.	TRBJ2-1	.	TRBV5-1	CASSLGRVGLHNEQFF	TGCGCCAGCAGCTTGGGACGGGTAGGTCTACACAATGAGCAGTTCTTC
once	TRBJ2-1	TRBD2	TRBV5-4	CASSTPSGVRVF	TGTGCCAGCAGCACCCCTAGCGGGGTTCGAGTCTTC
.	TRBJ1-5	TRBD1	TRBV5-8	CASSQNYGTGNSNQPQHF	TGTGCCAGCAGCCAAAATTACGGGACAGGGAATAGCAATCAGCCCCAGCATTTT